This TCR beta chain came from a study of glioma-infiltrating T cells after dendritic cell vaccination. Study-level background: Patients received autologous tumor lysate-pulsed dendritic cell vaccination between about 2003 and 2013. Study-wide points: Survival was not directly related to TCR clonality in these patients.

Time point here: after dendritic cell vaccination, including at tumor progression/relapse. Blood PBMC samples: pre-vaccination, two weeks post third vaccination, and at tumor progression. The protocol was immunoSEQ multiplex PCR, while the TCRdb copy is restricted to in-frame clones and leaves out a portion. The repertoire consists of tens of thousands of clones, with roughly four fifths occurring once and the leading ten covering less than 7.5%. On this clone itself: The antigen is unknown.

Trimming took 1 base from V and 8 from J; bases not matched to a gene: 5. In germline, CDR1 is SGHTA, CDR2 FQGTGA. The CDR3 spans 15 residues. The chain carries TRBV7-3 and TRBJ1-6; 7 positions agree with TRBD1. Here the sequenced sample was blood, taken after dendritic cell vaccination. The TCR originated in a human donor with glioblastoma. The CDR3 loop is CASSLIAQGDSPLHF. The CDR3 coding sequence is TGTGCCAGCAGCTTAATTGCCCAGGGGGATTCACCCCTCCACTTT.